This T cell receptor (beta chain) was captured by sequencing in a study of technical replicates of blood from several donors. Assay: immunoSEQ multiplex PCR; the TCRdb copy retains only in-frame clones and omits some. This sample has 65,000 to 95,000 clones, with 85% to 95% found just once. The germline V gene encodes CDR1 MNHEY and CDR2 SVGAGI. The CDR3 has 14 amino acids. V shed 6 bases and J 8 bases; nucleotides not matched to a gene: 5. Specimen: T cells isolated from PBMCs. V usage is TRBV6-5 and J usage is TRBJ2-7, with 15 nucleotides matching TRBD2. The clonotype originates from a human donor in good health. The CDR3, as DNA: TGTGCCAGCAGACCGGGACTAGCGGGAGGAAAGCAGTACTTC. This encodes CASRPGLAGGKQYF.